This T cell receptor beta chain is drawn from a study of T cell responses to AZD1222 COVID-19 vaccine. Findings and caveats of the study: Regions left unmutated in variants are reportedly the target of nearly half of spike-specific TCRs.

Germline trimming cut 0 bases from V and 9 bases from J; bases unmatched to any gene: 3. This CDR3 region has 15 residues. Germline CDR1 and CDR2: SGHRS and YFSETQ. Of note for this clone: Its antigen is as yet unknown.

TCRdb's copy holds only in-frame clones and misses some; the assay was immunoSEQ multiplex PCR. This sample has 100,000 to 150,000 clones; more than 75% occur once, and the top ten carry under 25%. The V call is TRBV5-1, the J call TRBJ2-1; 13 bases match TRBD2. Material: peripheral blood, obtained on day 0 of AZD1222 vaccination. The receptor was derived from an adult in good health. The CDR3 bases are TGCGCCAGCAGCTTGGGACTAGCGGGGGGAACTGAGCAGTTCTTC. It specifies CASSLGLAGGTEQFF.